Listed here are 32 T cell receptor beta chains from one sample, sequenced in a study of T cells in Graves' hyperthyroidism and ophthalmopathy. TCR beta CDR3 regions were amplified from RNA. The study used the HTBI primer set for a first-round RT-PCR of the TCR CDR3. From the multiplex PCR reads, TCRdb called clonotypes with MiXCR, one entry per CDR3 protein. In the table there are about 540,000 distinct CDR3 sequences, about 45% of which are singletons. Sequences were obtained from peripheral blood or thyroid tissue (not recorded which). The receptors come from a woman aged 18-29 years with Graves' hyperthyroidism.

The V gene is TRBV7-9, the J gene TRBJ1-4; D possibly corresponds to TRBD1 (6 bases). The CDR3 has 15 residues. The V end lost 6 bases, the J end lost 4 bases, and 15 bases lay between the germline ends. Germline CDR1 SEHNR, CDR2 FQNEAQ (reference sequence). The chain's CDR3 is CASSPGQSDNEKLFF. CDR3 nucleotide sequence: TGTGCCAGCAGTCCAGGACAGTCGGATAATGAAAAACTGTTTTTT.

This clonotype was counted between two and nine times. The rearrangement joins TRBV20-1 to TRBJ1-5; unclear D gene. Germline assignment: CDR1 DFQATT and CDR2 SNEGSKA (reference sequence). The V end was cut by 4 bases, the J end by 4 bases, with 8 bases between. This CDR3 contains 12 residues. In DNA form, the CDR3 reads TGCAGTGCTATACGGCAGAATCAGCCCCAGCATTTT. Translation gives CSAIRQNQPQHF.

V gene TRBV11-2 combines with J gene TRBJ2-7; D possibly matches TRBD1 or TRBD2 (7 bases each). Trimming shortened V by 1 base and J by 0 bases, and 22 bases separated the two germline ends. CDR3 length equals 19 residues. CDR1 SGHAT and CDR2 FQNNGV come from the germline V gene. The CDR3, as DNA: TGTGCCAGCAGCTTAGCGAGCGGGGCAGACAGGGCGGTCTCCTACGAGCAGTACTTC. Encoded protein: CASSLASGADRAVSYEQYF.

The rearrangement links TRBV20-1 to TRBJ2-5, with D possibly matching TRBD2 (5 bases). This CDR3 comprises 13 residues. Germline V lookup: CDR1 DFQATT, CDR2 SNEGSKA (reference sequence). The CDR3 nucleotides are TGCGCCCCCCTAGAGGGCAGTCAAGAGACCCAGTACTTC. Its protein is CAPLEGSQETQYF.

This clonotype has ten or more counts. The genes are TRBV7-2 and TRBJ1-2; D possibly corresponds to TRBD1 (5 bases). V shed 0 bases and J shed 4 bases, with 9 bases lying between them. The CDR3 has 14 amino acids. CDR1 and CDR2 from the germline V gene are SGHTA and FQGNSA. CDR3 DNA sequence: TGTGCCAGCAGCTTAGCAGGGGAGGTCTATGGCTACACCTTC. This sequence encodes CASSLAGEVYGYTF.

This clonotype was counted many times. V and J are TRBV2 and TRBJ1-6; a possible D gene is TRBD1 (5 bases). Looked up from germline, CDR1 is SNHLY and CDR2 is FYNNEI. V was pared by 7 bases and J by 4 bases, with 8 bases between. This CDR3 spans 13 amino acids. The CDR3 DNA sequence: TGTGCCAGCACCAGGGATTATAATTCACCCCTCCACTTT. Translating gives CASTRDYNSPLHF.

The J gene is TRBJ1-2, the V gene TRBV11-2; a possible D gene is TRBD1 (5 bases). V shed 5 bases and J shed 10 bases, with 17 bases lying between them. The CDR3 is 13 amino acids. The V gene's germline CDR1 is SGHAT and CDR2 FQNNGV. CDR3 DNA sequence: TGTGCCAGCAGCCCCGGGACGGGCCTATTCTACACCTTC. Residues: CASSPGTGLFYTF.

This clonotype was detected ten times or more. The CDR3, as DNA: TGTGCCAGTCAGGGTTCCTACGAGCAGTACTTC. Its translation: CASQGSYEQYF. The chain employs TRBV10-3 and TRBJ2-7; perhaps TRBD1 as D (5 bases). V lost 10 bases and J 1 base, leaving 8 bases between the germline ends. This CDR3 comprises 11 residues. Germline lookup yields CDR1 ENHRY and CDR2 SYGVKD.

In this sample, this clonotype turned up many times. The DNA for the CDR3 is TGTGCCAGCAGTTCGACAGGCCGAGTTTCACCCCTCCACTTT. As protein: CASSSTGRVSPLHF. The chain links TRBV2 to TRBJ1-6; a possible D gene is TRBD1 (6 bases). V shed 5 bases and J shed 9 bases, with 14 bases lying between them. CDR3 length equals 14 residues. The germline V gene has CDR1 SNHLY and CDR2 FYNNEI.

The chain combines TRBV2 with TRBJ1-2; 9 nucleotides agree with TRBD1. The CDR3 sequence is 16 residues long. Germline V CDR1 and CDR2: SNHLY, FYNNEI. V lost 4 bases, J lost 7 bases, and 13 bases stayed unmatched. As DNA, the CDR3 is TGTGCCAGCAGTGGTCCGGGACAGGGTGTACCTGGTGGCTACACCTTC. This encodes CASSGPGQGVPGGYTF.

This clonotype was seen a handful of times. The chain carries TRBV9 and TRBJ1-5; tentatively, D is TRBD1 (6 bases). The CDR3 sequence is 14 residues long. The germline gives CDR1 SGDLS, CDR2 YYNGEE. The V gene lost 4 bases and the J gene lost 6 bases, with 14 bases spanning the gap. As DNA, the CDR3 is TGTGCCAGCAGCTCCGACAGGCGTGGTCAGCCCCAGCATTTT. As protein: CASSSDRRGQPQHF.

The V call is TRBV6-4, the J call TRBJ2-7; the D gene could be TRBD1 or TRBD2 (5 bases each). Trimming shortened V by 0 bases and J by 3 bases, and 12 bases separated the two germline ends. Germline CDR1 MRHNA, CDR2 SNTAGT. This CDR3 is 15 amino acids long. CDR3: CASSDSLGAYYEQYF. In DNA form, the CDR3 reads TGTGCCAGCAGTGACTCGCTCGGGGCGTACTACGAGCAGTACTTC.

This clonotype was seen only a few times. The chain carries TRBV2 and TRBJ2-7, with 8 bases matching TRBD1. The CDR3 totals 15 residues. CDR1 SNHLY and CDR2 FYNNEI come from the germline V gene. With V trimmed by 5 bases and J by 2 bases, 8 bases remained unmatched. The CDR3 nucleotides are TGTGCCAGCAGTCAAAACAGGGGGAAGGCCTACGAGCAGTACTTC. Its protein product is CASSQNRGKAYEQYF.

The chain is built from TRBV20-1 and TRBJ2-5; 10 bases match TRBD1. The CDR3 extends over 15 amino acids. The V gene end was trimmed by 6 bases and the J gene end by 5 bases; junction bases not matched to a gene: 12. Germline V gene sequence: CDR1 DFQATT, CDR2 SNEGSKA (reference sequence). The CDR3 loop is CSAPTMDRGWETQYF. The CDR3 coding sequence is TGCAGTGCCCCTACCATGGACAGGGGGTGGGAGACCCAGTACTTC.

This clonotype was detected a few times. This chain joins TRBV7-9 and TRBJ2-7; 7 nucleotides match TRBD1. Trimming took 8 bases from V and 2 from J; bases not matched to a gene: 9. The CDR3 loop spans 14 amino acids. Germline assignment: CDR1 SEHNR and CDR2 FQNEAQ (reference sequence). Written as DNA, the CDR3 is TGTGCCAGCGGGGGACAGATGTCCCCCTACGAGCAGTACTTC. Residues: CASGGQMSPYEQYF.

The chain couples TRBV29-1 to TRBJ1-5; TRBD1 agrees at 7 bases. V gave up 7 bases and J gave up 2 bases; unmatched junction bases: 8. Germline V gene lookup returns CDR1 SQVTM and CDR2 ANQGSEA. The CDR3 covers 14 residues. The CDR3 loop is CSARQGRGNQPQHF. CDR3 nucleotide sequence: TGCAGCGCTAGACAGGGAAGGGGCAATCAGCCCCAGCATTTT.

About this clonotype itself: A much larger clone is a single base away; this may be a read error. The chain uses TRBV2 and TRBJ2-7; 8 bases map to TRBD1. This CDR3 contains 13 residues. Per germline, CDR1 SNHLY and CDR2 FYNNEI. The junction had 4 bases not matched to a gene; V was cut back by 6 bases and J by 3 bases. CDR3 sequence: CASSWGQVYEQYF. CDR3 nucleotide sequence: TGTGCCAGCAGCTGGGGACAGGTCTACGAGCAGTACTTC.

This clonotype occurred once. This may come from a read error, since a much larger clone is one base off. V usage is TRBV29-1 and J usage is TRBJ2-7; no reliable D call. Germline CDR1 and CDR2: SQVTM and ANQGSEA. V shed 8 bases and J shed 7 bases, with 21 bases lying between them. The CDR3 sequence is 13 residues long. CDR3 region: CSIADPSLGEQYF. DNA of the CDR3: TGCAGCATTGCCGATCCGAGCTTAGGGGAGCAGTACTTC.

In the case of this clonotype: At one end, the junction sequence differs from germline, possibly due to a read error. The chain employs TRBV19 and TRBJ2-7, with D perhaps assigned TRBD1 or TRBD2 (6 bases each). This CDR3 contains 15 residues. Germline CDR1 and CDR2: LNHDA and SQIVND (reference sequence). The CDR3: CASSIQGGLSCEQYF. The CDR3 DNA reads as TGTGCCAGTAGTATACAAGGGGGGCTCTCCTGCGAGCAGTACTTC.

The chain links TRBV24-1 to TRBJ2-7; no definite D call. In germline, CDR1 is KGHDR, CDR2 SFDVKD. The CDR3 spans 16 residues. Trimming stripped 11 bases from V and 3 bases from J, with 25 bases between. In DNA, the CDR3 is TGTGCCAGCAGCCTCTTAGGTTCAGCGCCAAACTACGAGCAGTACTTC. It yields the protein CASSLLGSAPNYEQYF.

The rearrangement links TRBV20-1 to TRBJ1-1; D is unresolved. This CDR3 has 12 amino acids. The V end was cut by 7 bases, the J end by 1 base, with 10 bases between. Germline CDR1 reads DFQATT; CDR2 reads SNEGSKA (reference sequence). The CDR3 DNA is TGCAGTGTCAGTCACACGAACACTGAAGCTTTCTTT. Translated, it gives CSVSHTNTEAFF.

This clonotype was counted once. The gene calls are TRBV6-2 or TRBV6-3 and TRBJ2-5; unclear D gene. Looked up from germline, CDR1 is MNHEY and CDR2 is SVGEGT. With 2 bases removed from V and 2 bases from J, the gap between germline ends came to 6 bases. The CDR3 covers 13 residues. CDR3 coding DNA: TGTGCCAGCAGTTACCTTCTTCAAGAGACCCAGTACTTC. Encoded protein: CASSYLLQETQYF.

The rearrangement links TRBV2 to TRBJ1-5, with TRBD1 identical over 7 bases. Germline CDR1 is SNHLY and CDR2 is FYNNEI. The CDR3 is 15 residues long. V shed 3 bases and J 3 bases; nucleotides not matched to a gene: 5. The CDR3 region has the DNA TGTGCCAGCAGTGATGGGGACAGTCACAATCAGCCCCAGCATTTT. Translation: CASSDGDSHNQPQHF.

This chain connects TRBV24-1 to TRBJ2-6, with D possibly TRBD1 on 6 matching bases. The length of the CDR3 is 17 residues. With 4 bases removed from V and 3 bases from J, the gap between germline ends came to 15 bases. From germline, CDR1 is KGHDR and CDR2 SFDVKD. This CDR3 reads CATSDPQGDYGANVLTF. The CDR3 coding sequence is TGTGCCACCAGTGACCCACAGGGAGACTATGGGGCCAACGTCCTGACTTTC.

V is TRBV2 and J is TRBJ1-5, with 8 bases lining up with TRBD1. After removal of 5 bases from V and 2 bases from J, the junction contained 5 bases not matched to a gene. The CDR3 totals 15 residues. Germline CDR1 is SNHLY and CDR2 is FYNNEI. The CDR3 loop is CASSLTGDGNQPQHF. In nucleotides, the CDR3 is TGTGCCAGCAGTTTGACAGGGGACGGCAATCAGCCCCAGCATTTT. The variable domain in full, with the rest retrieved from reference TRBV2 and TRBJ1-5, is EPEVTQTPSHQVTQMGQEVILRCVPISNHLYFYWYRQILGQKVEFLVSFYNNEISEKSEIFDDQFSVERPDGSNFTLKIRSTKLEDSAMYFCASSLTGDGNQPQHFGDGTRLSIL.

CDR3 DNA: TGTGCCACCAGCAGAGATCGCGGTAGGGCAGGGGGTAACACTGAAGCTTTCTTT. Translation: CATSRDRGRAGGNTEAFF. The J gene is TRBJ1-1, the V gene TRBV15, with 7 positions matching TRBD1. The CDR3 consists of 18 residues. The germline gives CDR1 LNHNV, CDR2 YYDKDF (reference sequence). Germline trimming cut 0 bases from V and 2 bases from J; bases unmatched to any gene: 12.

This chain uses TRBV11-3 with TRBJ1-1, with D perhaps TRBD1 (5 bases). The CDR3 contains 13 residues. Trimming removed 5 bases from V and 11 bases from J, with 18 bases in between. Germline CDR1 reads SGHNT; CDR2 reads YENEEA. The CDR3 sequence is CASSQGLRARAFF. CDR3 DNA sequence: TGTGCCAGCAGCCAGGGACTTCGGGCGCGGGCTTTCTTT. Based on the CDR3 plus reference TRBV11-3 and TRBJ1-1, the full variable domain is EAGVVQSPRYKIIEKKQPVAFWCNPISGHNTLYWYLQNLGQGPELLIRYENEEAVDDSQLPKDRFSAERLKGVDSTLKIQPAELGDSAVYLCASSQGLRARAFFGQGTRLTVV.

The CDR3 loop reads CATSPGDRGYEQYF. Here the CDR3 DNA reads TGTGCCACCAGCCCGGGGGACAGGGGCTACGAGCAGTACTTC. The chain combines TRBV15 with TRBJ2-7; 10 bases match TRBD1. The germline gives CDR1 LNHNV, CDR2 YYDKDF (reference sequence). CDR3 size: 14 residues. The trim removed 5 bases at V and 3 bases at J, leaving 4 bases unmatched.

The chain combines TRBV7-9 with TRBJ1-2; 7 bases align to TRBD1. CDR1 SEHNR and CDR2 FQNEAQ come from the germline V gene (reference sequence). V trimming: 5 bases; J trimming: 6 bases; junction bases outside the gene matches: 9. The CDR3 is 14 amino acids. The CDR3 region is CASSPREGADGYTF. CDR3 DNA: TGTGCCAGCAGCCCCCGAGAGGGGGCGGATGGCTACACCTTC.

This clonotype was detected many times. The CDR3 nucleotides read TGTGCCAGCAGCTCTCCGGGACTAGCGGGAGACGAGCAGTACTTC. This translates into CASSSPGLAGDEQYF. The chain carries TRBV7-6 and TRBJ2-7, with TRBD2 identical over 14 bases. V was clipped by 4 bases and J by 5 bases; unmatched bases: 4. The CDR3 consists of 15 residues. The germline V gene has CDR1 SGHVS and CDR2 FNYEAQ.

This chain joins TRBV2 and TRBJ2-5, with TRBD1 identical over 12 bases. This CDR3 contains 16 residues. Looked up from germline, CDR1 is SNHLY and CDR2 is FYNNEI. V dropped 5 bases and J dropped 5; count of bases not matched to a gene: 9. In DNA, the CDR3 is TGTGCCAGCAGTTCAGCGGGACAGGGGGCGGCGGAGACCCAGTACTTC. It specifies CASSSAGQGAAETQYF.

This chain uses TRBV14 with TRBJ1-2, with TRBD1 matching 7 bases. Germline lookup yields CDR1 SGHDN and CDR2 FVKESK. The CDR3 consists of 14 residues. V shed 0 bases and J 7 bases; nucleotides not matched to a gene: 5. The CDR3: CASSQEPSGGGYTF. CDR3 in DNA: TGTGCCAGCAGCCAAGAACCATCAGGGGGTGGCTACACCTTC.